A single sample is the source of the 27 T cell receptor beta chains below, sequenced in a study of PD-1 blockade in mismatch repair-deficient tumors. TCRdb's table, derived via immunoSEQ multiplex PCR, lists solely in-frame clones and lacks some. Of some 16,000 clones listed, around 82% were seen once; the top ten hold 3% to 4%. The specimen was PBMCs, collected 4 weeks after starting pembrolizumab. These receptors all stem from an adult with mismatch repair-deficient cancer.

This clone has a single count. J is TRBJ1-1 and V is TRBV6-1, with 8 bases aligning to TRBD1. V lost 6 bases and J lost 1; bases outside the gene matches: 7. CDR3 length: 15 residues. Germline V gene sequence: CDR1 MNHNS, CDR2 SASEGT. The CDR3: CASRDQGAPNTEAFF. In DNA form, the CDR3 reads TGTGCCAGCAGGGACCAGGGGGCCCCGAACACTGAAGCTTTCTTT.

The rearrangement uses TRBV18 and TRBJ1-2; no reliable D call. The germline gives CDR1 KGHSH, CDR2 LQKENI. The CDR3 is 12 amino acids. The V end lost 3 bases, the J end lost 3 bases, and 5 bases lay between the germline ends. CDR3 loop: CASSPEDYGYTF. CDR3 sequence (DNA): TGTGCCAGCTCACCCGAGGACTATGGCTACACCTTC.

J is TRBJ2-5 and V is TRBV29-1, with 7 positions matching TRBD1. There are 15 residues in the CDR3. Germline V gene data show CDR1 as SQVTM and CDR2 as ANQGSEA. With V trimmed by 6 bases and J by 4 bases, 14 bases remained unmatched. CDR3 protein: CSVRGLGKVGETQYF. The CDR3 DNA sequence: TGCAGCGTAAGGGGGCTAGGGAAAGTTGGAGAGACCCAGTACTTC.

This clone was seen a single time. The J gene is TRBJ2-2, the V gene TRBV7-3; 7 bases agree with TRBD2. This CDR3 spans 15 amino acids. Germline V gives CDR1 SGHTA, CDR2 FQGTGA. V was clipped by 6 bases and J by 6 bases; unmatched bases: 10. The CDR3 DNA is TGTGCCAGCAGTCCGGGAGGCAGTCACCCCGGGGAGCTGTTTTTT. Its protein is CASSPGGSHPGELFF.

The rearrangement links TRBV5-4 to TRBJ2-7; TRBD2 matches 10 bases. This CDR3 region has 16 residues. The V segment lost 4 bases and the J segment 7 bases; nucleotides outside the gene matches: 14. CDR1 is SGHNT, CDR2 YYREEE, per germline (reference sequence). The CDR3 sequence is CASSLYSGRTIQEQYF. The CDR3 DNA follows: TGTGCCAGCAGCCTCTATAGCGGGAGGACCATTCAAGAGCAGTACTTC.

The chain recombines TRBV5-5 with TRBJ1-2; 7 bases map to TRBD1. Germline CDR1 SGHKS, CDR2 YYEKEE (reference sequence). Trimming at V came to 7 bases and at J to 4 bases, leaving 7 bases not matched to a gene. The CDR3 extends over 13 amino acids. The CDR3, as DNA: TGTGCCAGCTTAGGCCAGGGGGTCTATGGCTACACCTTC. This encodes CASLGQGVYGYTF.

The chain combines TRBV7-2 with TRBJ1-2, with TRBD1 as a possible D gene (5 bases). The CDR3 loop spans 14 amino acids. V was clipped by 0 bases and J by 4 bases, with 9 bases between them. Germline CDR1 and CDR2: SGHTA and FQGNSA. The CDR3 loop reads CASSLAQGSYGYTF. The CDR3 DNA follows: TGTGCCAGCAGCTTAGCTCAGGGTAGCTATGGCTACACCTTC.

The chain links TRBV19 to TRBJ1-2; 7 nucleotides line up with TRBD1. Germline CDR1 is LNHDA and CDR2 is SQIVND (reference sequence). This CDR3 contains 13 residues. Trimming removed 4 bases from V and 5 bases from J; junction bases left unmatched: 4. This CDR3 reads CASSKDRSYGYTF. The CDR3 DNA follows: TGTGCCAGTAGTAAGGACAGGAGTTATGGCTACACCTTC.

This chain joins TRBV25-1 and TRBJ1-4; D gene ambiguous. Germline-derived CDR1 and CDR2 are MGHDK and SYGVNS. Trimming removed 5 bases from V and 3 bases from J, with 13 bases in between. The CDR3 runs 15 residues. For the CDR3, the DNA is TGTGCCAGCAGTCGAGGGTCCGGATCTAATGAAAAACTGTTTTTT. Translated: CASSRGSGSNEKLFF.

The chain recombines TRBV30 with TRBJ2-7, with 7 bases fitting TRBD2. V gave up 5 bases and J gave up 3 bases; unmatched junction bases: 4. Germline V gives CDR1 GTSNPN, CDR2 SVGIG (reference sequence). The CDR3 covers 12 residues. This CDR3 reads CAWGEGYYEQYF. Written as DNA, the CDR3 is TGTGCCTGGGGGGAGGGTTACTACGAGCAGTACTTC.

This chain uses TRBV19 with TRBJ1-5; TRBD1 might be the D (5 bases). The V and J ends lost 5 bases and 0 bases respectively, with 14 bases between them. The CDR3 length is 16 residues. The V gene's germline CDR1 is LNHDA and CDR2 SQIVND (reference sequence). The CDR3 here is CASSPQAGGSNQPQHF. In DNA form, the CDR3 reads TGTGCCAGTAGTCCCCAAGCGGGGGGTAGCAATCAGCCCCAGCATTTT.

Concerning this clone: The junction does not match germline at one end; this may be a read error. The gene calls are TRBV7-3 and TRBJ2-1, with TRBD1 as a possible D gene (5 bases). CDR3 size: 15 residues. Germline CDR1 and CDR2: SGHTA and FQGTGA. CDR3 in amino acids: CASSLTRVDHNEQFF. The CDR3 coding sequence is TGTGCCAGCAGCCTAACCAGGGTAGACCACAATGAGCAGTTCTTC.

The genes are TRBV15 and TRBJ1-4, with D hard to call. The CDR3 has 15 residues. Germline CDR1 reads LNHNV; CDR2 reads YYDKDF (reference sequence). The V gene lost 0 bases and the J gene lost 5 bases, with 10 bases spanning the gap. CDR3 DNA: TGTGCCACCAGCAGAGATTTGGCGGGGAATGAAAAACTGTTTTTT. Encoded protein: CATSRDLAGNEKLFF.

This chain joins TRBV15 and TRBJ2-6; 8 bases line up with TRBD1. The V and J ends lost 3 bases and 1 base, in that order; junction bases with no gene match: 5. This CDR3 is built from 17 residues. Germline V gene sequence: CDR1 LNHNV, CDR2 YYDKDF (reference sequence). Here the CDR3 DNA reads TGTGCCACCAGCAGGGGGGACAGGCTTTCTGGGGCCAACGTCCTGACTTTC. Its protein is CATSRGDRLSGANVLTF.

CDR3 nucleotides: TGTGCCAGCAGCAAATCGAGGGATCGGCGGGGCTACACCTTC. Protein: CASSKSRDRRGYTF. The V and J genes are TRBV21-1 and TRBJ1-2. TRBV21-1 is marked as a pseudogene. CDR3 size: 14 residues.

This chain links TRBV28 with TRBJ2-6; TRBD2 matches at 14 bases. The CDR3 runs 18 residues. The germline CDR1 and CDR2 sequences are MDHEN and SYDVKM. The J segment lost 5 bases and the V segment lost 6 bases, leaving 9 bases of the junction unmatched. The CDR3, as DNA: TGTGCCAGCAGCCCGATTGGACTAGCGGGAGGTAGGGCCAACGTCCTGACTTTC. The encoded protein is CASSPIGLAGGRANVLTF. The variable domain in full, with the rest retrieved from reference TRBV28 and TRBJ2-6, is DVKVTQSSRYLVKRTGEKVFLECVQDMDHENMFWYRQDPGLGLRLIYFSYDVKMKEKGDIPEGYSVSREKKERFSLILESASTNQTSMYLCASSPIGLAGGRANVLTFGAGSRLTVL.

The CDR3 is CASSIGVASYNEQFF. The CDR3 DNA is TGTGCCAGTAGTATTGGAGTAGCGTCCTACAATGAGCAGTTCTTC. This chain links TRBV19 with TRBJ2-1, with D tentatively TRBD2 (5 bases). The length of the CDR3 is 15 residues. V was cut by 3 bases and J by 1 base, with 10 bases left in between. Germline-derived CDR1 and CDR2 are LNHDA and SQIVND (reference sequence).

This rearrangement joins TRBV6-5 to TRBJ1-5, with 9 bases aligning to TRBD1. V shed 2 bases and J 7 bases; nucleotides not matched to a gene: 9. CDR1 and CDR2 from the germline V gene are MNHEY and SVGAGI. The CDR3 is 16 amino acids. The CDR3 nucleotides are TGTGCCAGCAGTTACGATCGGACAGGGGTTGTCCAGCCCCAGCATTTT. It specifies CASSYDRTGVVQPQHF.

The rearrangement uses TRBV10-1 and TRBJ1-5; 9 positions agree with TRBD1. V lost 7 bases, J lost 2 bases, and 18 bases stayed unmatched. CDR3 length: 19 amino acids. Per germline, CDR1 WNHNN and CDR2 SYGVQD (reference sequence). The CDR3 DNA sequence: TGCGCCAGCACTAACCATATGGGACAGGGTGGCGCTCGCAATCAGCCCCAGCATTTT. It encodes CASTNHMGQGGARNQPQHF.

The genes are TRBV5-1 and TRBJ2-3; a possible D gene is TRBD2 (5 bases). V lost 0 bases to trimming and J lost 0 bases, with 8 bases between them. The CDR3 runs 15 residues. Germline CDR1 is SGHRS and CDR2 is YFSETQ. CDR3 in amino acids: CASSLGGPSTDTQYF. CDR3 bases: TGCGCCAGCAGCTTGGGAGGGCCCAGCACAGATACGCAGTATTTT. The complete variable domain, with remaining parts taken from reference TRBV5-1 and TRBJ2-3, reads KAGVTQTPRYLIKTRGQQVTLSCSPISGHRSVSWYQQTPGQGLQFLFEYFSETQRNKGNFPGRFSGRQFSNSRSEMNVSTLELGDSALYLCASSLGGPSTDTQYFGPGTRLTVL.

The chain carries TRBV7-9 and TRBJ2-6; a possible D gene is TRBD2 (6 bases). V was clipped by 5 bases and J by 0 bases, with 11 bases between them. Germline V gene sequence: CDR1 SEHNR, CDR2 FQNEAQ (reference sequence). The length of the CDR3 is 16 residues. Here the CDR3 reads CASSPGTYSGANVLTF. The CDR3 region has the DNA TGTGCCAGCAGCCCGGGGACTTACTCTGGGGCCAACGTCCTGACTTTC.

This clone has just one count. The chain combines TRBV18 with TRBJ1-3, with D perhaps matching TRBD1 (5 bases). V was trimmed by 1 base and J by 4 bases, leaving 11 bases between them. The germline gives CDR1 KGHSH, CDR2 LQKENI. The CDR3 loop spans 15 amino acids. The CDR3 bases are TGTGCCAGCTCACCACAGTCAGGGCAAGGAAACACCATATATTTT. It encodes CASSPQSGQGNTIYF.

The chain couples TRBV30 to TRBJ1-1, with D possibly matching TRBD1 (5 bases). CDR1 is GTSNPN, CDR2 SVGIG, per germline (reference sequence). CDR3 length: 15 residues. The V gene lost 0 bases and the J gene lost 1 base, with 12 bases spanning the gap. The CDR3 bases are TGTGCCTGGAGTGTACACCAGGGCCCGAACACTGAAGCTTTCTTT. Translation gives CAWSVHQGPNTEAFF.

This chain connects TRBV29-1 to TRBJ2-7; 14 bases agree with TRBD2. J was trimmed by 7 bases and V by 4 bases; bases with no gene match: 9. CDR3 length: 15 amino acids. Germline V CDR1 and CDR2: SQVTM, ANQGSEA. This CDR3 reads CSVVGLAGGRDEQYF. For the CDR3, the DNA is TGCAGCGTTGTCGGACTAGCGGGAGGACGTGATGAGCAGTACTTC.

For the CDR3, the DNA is TGTGCCAGCAGTGAAGCCATAGGAGCAGACACTGAAGCTTTCTTT. Translating it yields CASSEAIGADTEAFF. The chain uses TRBV2 and TRBJ1-1, with unresolved D. The CDR3 extends over 15 amino acids. Germline CDR1 reads SNHLY; CDR2 reads FYNNEI. Trimming stripped 0 bases from V and 3 bases from J, with 11 bases between.

The chain joins TRBV5-6 to TRBJ2-7; D is ambiguous. Trimming shortened V by 0 bases and J by 4 bases, and 11 bases separated the two germline ends. In germline, CDR1 is SGHDT, CDR2 YYEEEE. CDR3 length: 14 residues. The CDR3 loop reads CASSLDPGLYEQYF. DNA of the CDR3: TGTGCCAGCAGCTTGGATCCAGGCTTGTACGAGCAGTACTTC.

The chain combines TRBV27 with TRBJ2-2; D might be TRBD1 (5 bases). Germline V lookup: CDR1 MNHEY, CDR2 SMNVEV (reference sequence). V was clipped by 8 bases and J by 6 bases, with 22 bases between them. CDR3 length: 16 residues. The CDR3 DNA sequence: TGTGCCAGCGGCCCACCCAGGGCCCTTCGCCCCGGGGAGCTGTTTTTT. This sequence encodes CASGPPRALRPGELFF.